These 24 T cell receptor beta chains share one sample of origin, sequenced in a study of T cell changes during pregnancy in multiple sclerosis. The assay was immunoSEQ multiplex PCR, and TCRdb's table has in-frame clones only and misses some. The repertoire has 40,000 to 50,000 clones, 90% to 95% of them found once; the top ten carry around 6.7%. Sample: CD8+ T cells from peripheral blood mononuclear cells, taken in the third trimester of pregnancy. These receptors originate from a female donor with multiple sclerosis, enrolled in a pregnancy study.

This chain uses TRBV28 with TRBJ2-3, with unresolved D. V dropped 3 bases and J dropped 2 bases, with 12 bases sitting between them. The CDR3 loop spans 15 amino acids. Germline-derived CDR1 and CDR2 are MDHEN and SYDVKM. The CDR3 spells CASSLLREDTDTQYF. CDR3 bases: TGTGCCAGCAGTTTGCTCCGAGAAGACACAGATACGCAGTATTTT. Complete variable domain (other parts from reference TRBV28 and TRBJ2-3): DVKVTQSSRYLVKRTGEKVFLECVQDMDHENMFWYRQDPGLGLRLIYFSYDVKMKEKGDIPEGYSVSREKKERFSLILESASTNQTSMYLCASSLLREDTDTQYFGPGTRLTVL.

This chain joins TRBV30 and TRBJ2-2; 7 positions agree with TRBD2. This CDR3 contains 15 residues. Germline trimming cut 2 bases from V and 4 bases from J; bases unmatched to any gene: 7. Germline loops: CDR1 GTSNPN, CDR2 SVGIG (reference sequence). The CDR3: CAWSRLAELTGELFF. In DNA, the CDR3 is TGTGCCTGGAGTCGGCTAGCGGAGCTCACCGGGGAGCTGTTTTTT.

This clone was seen repeatedly, ten times or more. The chain joins TRBV5-4 to TRBJ1-2; no reliable D call. The CDR3 covers 14 residues. Trimming pared 5 bases from V and 5 bases from J, leaving 16 bases between. Germline CDR1 reads SGHNT; CDR2 reads YYREEE (reference sequence). The CDR3 loop reads CASRPERDSYGYTF. The CDR3, as DNA: TGTGCCAGCAGACCGGAGAGGGATTCATATGGCTACACCTTC.

V is TRBV27 and J is TRBJ1-1; D not certain. This CDR3 region has 14 residues. V shed 2 bases and J shed 1 base, with 8 bases lying between them. Germline CDR1 and CDR2: MNHEY and SMNVEV (reference sequence). CDR3 protein: CASSLVGGNTEAFF. CDR3 nucleotide sequence: TGTGCCAGCAGTTTAGTCGGCGGGAACACTGAAGCTTTCTTT.

This clone was detected only once. The chain recombines TRBV9 with TRBJ2-3, with 9 bases matching TRBD2. Unmatched junction bases numbered 7, after V lost 0 bases and J lost 2 bases. Germline assignment: CDR1 SGDLS and CDR2 YYNGEE. The CDR3 is 17 residues long. CDR3 loop: CASSVGALAGFTDTQYF. In DNA, the CDR3 is TGTGCCAGCAGCGTAGGGGCCCTAGCGGGGTTCACAGATACGCAGTATTTT.

The rearrangement joins TRBV7-9 to TRBJ2-1, with a weak D call TRBD1 (5 bases). Germline V gene data show CDR1 as SEHNR and CDR2 as FQNEAQ (reference sequence). Deletions cut 1 base from V and 14 bases from J, with 9 bases between. CDR3 length equals 11 residues. CDR3 loop: CASSLGRGKFF. The CDR3 coding sequence is TGTGCCAGCAGCTTAGGAAGGGGCAAGTTCTTC.

The chain recombines TRBV27 with TRBJ1-1; 11 bases match TRBD1. CDR3 length: 16 amino acids. V was clipped by 6 bases and J by 2 bases; unmatched bases: 8. Germline V gene sequence: CDR1 MNHEY, CDR2 SMNVEV (reference sequence). The CDR3: CASRAGQGAINTEAFF. CDR3 coding DNA: TGTGCCAGCAGGGCTGGACAGGGGGCGATCAACACTGAAGCTTTCTTT.

The rearrangement joins TRBV7-2 to TRBJ2-3, with D unresolved. The CDR3 totals 12 residues. Trimming took off 5 bases at V and 6 bases at J, with 9 bases between the two ends. Germline V lookup: CDR1 SGHTA, CDR2 FQGNSA. CDR3 sequence (DNA): TGTGCCAGCAGCCCGCCAGTGGATACGCAGTATTTT. Its translation is CASSPPVDTQYF.

The chain joins TRBV6-5 to TRBJ2-7, with no clear D. Per the germline V gene, CDR1 is MNHEY and CDR2 is SVGAGI. V was cut by 0 bases and J by 4 bases, with 7 bases left in between. This CDR3 is built from 13 residues. CDR3 sequence (DNA): TGTGCCAGCAGTTACTCGATAGCTTACGAGCAGTACTTC. Protein: CASSYSIAYEQYF.

The CDR3 sequence is CASSMRLSSYNEQFF. CDR3 nucleotide sequence: TGTGCCAGCAGCATGAGACTTAGCTCCTACAATGAGCAGTTCTTC. The chain has TRBV11-3 and TRBJ2-1; D unclear. Germline V gene lookup returns CDR1 SGHNT and CDR2 YENEEA. The V end was cut by 5 bases, the J end by 0 bases, with 11 bases between. The CDR3 sequence is 15 residues long.

The chain carries TRBV11-2 and TRBJ2-1; D gene unclear. Trimming cost V 3 bases and J 7 bases, with 10 bases left between them. Germline V gene sequence: CDR1 SGHAT, CDR2 FQNNGV. The CDR3 has 13 amino acids. CDR3 nucleotides: TGTGCCAGCAGCTTCCCAATCGAGAATGAGCAGTTCTTC. Translated: CASSFPIENEQFF.

The genes are TRBV4-3 and TRBJ1-1; D remains unclear. V gave up 1 base and J gave up 5 bases, with 8 bases separating them. In germline, CDR1 is LGHNA, CDR2 YSLEER. The CDR3 consists of 13 residues. The CDR3 sequence: CASSQVEGTEAFF. Written as DNA, the CDR3 is TGCGCCAGCAGCCAAGTGGAGGGAACTGAAGCTTTCTTT.

The chain recombines TRBV7-3 with TRBJ2-3; 7 bases are a match to TRBD1. The CDR3 has 15 amino acids. CDR1 is SGHTA, CDR2 FQGTGA, per germline. Germline trimming cut 3 bases from V and 2 bases from J; bases unmatched to any gene: 5. This CDR3 is CASSFGTDYTDTQYF. DNA of the CDR3: TGTGCCAGCAGCTTTGGGACAGACTACACAGATACGCAGTATTTT.

The V call is TRBV9, the J call TRBJ2-5, with 9 bases lining up with TRBD2. CDR3 size: 17 residues. CDR1 is SGDLS and CDR2 is YYNGEE in the germline V gene. Unmatched junction bases numbered 8, after V lost 0 bases and J lost 2 bases. This chain's CDR3 is CASSVDPSGAQQETQYF. The CDR3, as DNA: TGTGCCAGCAGCGTAGATCCTAGCGGGGCGCAACAAGAGACCCAGTACTTC.

This sequence joins TRBV6-1 and TRBJ2-1; TRBD1 might be the D (5 bases). V dropped 2 bases and J dropped 4 bases, with 15 bases sitting between them. Germline CDR1 and CDR2: MNHNS and SASEGT. The CDR3 is made up of 16 amino acids. CDR3 coding DNA: TGTGCCAGCAGTGAACCGTTTGACAGCTCTTACAATGAGCAGTTCTTC. Encoded protein: CASSEPFDSSYNEQFF.

V is TRBV7-8 and J is TRBJ2-5; 11 bases fit TRBD2. V shed 2 bases, J shed 5 bases, and the junction held 1 base outside the gene matches. The germline V gene encodes CDR1 SGHVS and CDR2 FQNEAQ. This CDR3 is built from 14 residues. The chain's CDR3 is CASSLTSGSETQYF. CDR3 DNA: TGTGCCAGCAGCTTAACTAGCGGGAGTGAGACCCAGTACTTC. Full variable domain (rest looked up from reference TRBV7-8 and TRBJ2-5): GAGVSQSPRYKVAKRGQDVALRCDPISGHVSLFWYQQALGQGPEFLTYFQNEAQLDKSGLPSDRFFAERPEGSVSTLKIQRTQQEDSAVYLCASSLTSGSETQYFGPGTRLLVL.

The chain links TRBV28 to TRBJ1-2; 9 nucleotides line up with TRBD1. The CDR3 is 14 amino acids. With 5 bases clipped from V and 6 bases from J, the junction kept 7 bases outside the gene matches. Germline CDR1 and CDR2: MDHEN and SYDVKM. DNA of the CDR3: TGTGCCAGCAGTCCCGACAGGGGGTCCGATGGCTACACCTTC. It yields the protein CASSPDRGSDGYTF.

This chain uses TRBV4-3 with TRBJ1-1; D may be TRBD1 (5 bases). Per the germline V gene, CDR1 is LGHNA and CDR2 is YSLEER. The V gene lost 1 base and the J gene lost 1 base, with 7 bases spanning the gap. The CDR3 has 14 residues. This CDR3 reads CASSQAGGNTEAFF. CDR3 nucleotides: TGCGCCAGCAGCCAAGCCGGGGGGAACACTGAAGCTTTCTTT.

The J gene is TRBJ1-2, the V gene TRBV15; 9 bases are shared with TRBD1. CDR1 is LNHNV, CDR2 YYDKDF, per germline (reference sequence). V gave up 5 bases and J gave up 4 bases; unmatched junction bases: 5. The CDR3 is made up of 14 amino acids. The CDR3 bases are TGTGCCACCAGCGCCGGGACAGGGAGCTATGGCTACACCTTC. It encodes CATSAGTGSYGYTF.

This clone has more than one count but fewer than ten. The genes are TRBV5-6 and TRBJ2-3; 14 bases agree with TRBD2. Germline-derived CDR1 and CDR2 are SGHDT and YYEEEE. This CDR3 is 14 amino acids long. V lost 6 bases, J lost 8 bases, and 5 bases stayed unmatched. The CDR3 DNA follows: TGTGCCAGCATGACTAGCGGGGGGGGTGGTACGCAGTATTTT. Its protein is CASMTSGGGGTQYF.

The gene calls are TRBV9 and TRBJ2-7; unclear D gene. The germline gives CDR1 SGDLS, CDR2 YYNGEE. V lost 0 bases and J 6 bases, leaving 10 bases between the germline ends. The CDR3 is 13 residues long. The chain's CDR3 is CASSVGGLGEQYF. Here the CDR3 DNA reads TGTGCCAGCAGCGTAGGAGGTCTTGGCGAGCAGTACTTC.

The CDR3 sequence is CASSTMDRAKTQNNEQFF. Here the CDR3 DNA reads TGTGCCAGCAGCACTATGGACAGGGCCAAAACCCAAAACAATGAGCAGTTCTTC. V gene TRBV27 combines with J gene TRBJ2-1; 8 bases match TRBD1. The CDR3 is made up of 18 amino acids. Germline V lookup: CDR1 MNHEY, CDR2 SMNVEV (reference sequence). V gave up 6 bases and J gave up 5 bases; unmatched junction bases: 18.

The sample holds one count of this clone. This sequence joins TRBV28 and TRBJ2-7, with 10 bases lining up with TRBD2. The V gene's germline CDR1 is MDHEN and CDR2 SYDVKM. Trimming took 2 bases from V and 11 from J; bases not matched to a gene: 6. This CDR3 region has 13 residues. The CDR3 reads CASSLEPSGRKYF. The CDR3 DNA is TGTGCCAGCAGTTTAGAACCTAGCGGGAGAAAGTACTTC.

This rearrangement joins TRBV11-1 to TRBJ2-7; D may be TRBD1 (5 bases). V lost 6 bases, J lost 4 bases, and 16 bases lay in between. This CDR3 region has 14 residues. The germline CDR1 and CDR2 sequences are SGHAT and FQDESV (reference sequence). The CDR3 loop reads CASRNDSFTYEQYF. The CDR3 DNA follows: TGTGCCAGCAGAAACGACAGTTTCACGTACGAGCAGTACTTC. Full variable domain (missing parts from reference TRBV11-1 and TRBJ2-7): EAEVAQSPRYKITEKSQAVAFWCDPISGHATLYWYRQILGQGPELLVQFQDESVVDDSQLPKDRFSAERLKGVDSTLKIQPAELGDSAMYLCASRNDSFTYEQYFGPGTRLTVT.